These 6 T cell receptor beta chains share one sample of origin, sequenced in a study of memory CD4+ T cells and cytomegalovirus serostatus. TCRdb keeps only in-frame clones here, not all; method: immunoSEQ multiplex PCR. The top ten clones hold roughly 1.7% of a sample with some 50,000 clones, around three quarters of them seen once. Single viable CD3+CD4+CD8-CD45RO+ cells were sorted as the memory CD4+ T cells. Material for sequencing was memory CD4+ T cells from blood. These receptors all come from an adult in good health and CMV-seronegative.

The rearrangement uses TRBV19 and TRBJ2-1; TRBD1 agrees at 9 bases. The CDR3 totals 15 residues. CDR1 and CDR2 (germline): LNHDA, SQIVND (reference sequence). Trimming cost V 6 bases and J 3 bases; bases outside gene matches: 6. CDR3: CASSKRDRDYNEQFF. In nucleotides, the CDR3 is TGTGCCAGTAGCAAGAGGGACAGGGACTACAATGAGCAGTTCTTC. Looking up the rest from reference TRBV19 and TRBJ2-1 gives the full variable domain: DGGITQSPKYLFRKEGQNVTLSCEQNLNHDAMYWYRQDPGQGLRLIYYSQIVNDFQKGDIAEGYSVSREKKESFPLTVTSAQKNPTAFYLCASSKRDRDYNEQFFGPGTRLTVL.

This clone is medium-sized in the sample. The chain carries TRBV5-1 and TRBJ2-1; 9 bases agree with TRBD2. Germline CDR1 and CDR2: SGHRS and YFSETQ. V lost 4 bases to trimming and J lost 4 bases; unmatched junction nucleotides: 6. CDR3 length: 15 residues. The chain's CDR3 is CASSATSGVYNEQFF. The CDR3 bases are TGCGCCAGCAGCGCGACTAGCGGAGTTTACAATGAGCAGTTCTTC.

The chain uses TRBV15 and TRBJ2-1; D gene ambiguous. The germline V gene encodes CDR1 LNHNV and CDR2 YYDKDF (reference sequence). The CDR3 loop spans 13 amino acids. Deletions cut 3 bases from V and 8 bases from J, with 11 bases between. The CDR3 is CATSRPKAYEQFF. The DNA of the CDR3 is TGTGCCACCAGCAGGCCCAAAGCCTATGAGCAGTTCTTC.

This clone was seen just once. J is TRBJ2-3 and V is TRBV7-9; 7 bases agree with TRBD1. The CDR3 length is 15 residues. CDR1 is SEHNR and CDR2 is FQNEAQ in the germline V gene (reference sequence). Trimming took 5 bases from V and 8 from J; bases not matched to a gene: 13. The CDR3 DNA follows: TGTGCCAGCAGCCCCCAGGGGACAGCGCTAGGTACGCAGTATTTT. It specifies CASSPQGTALGTQYF. The variable domain in full, completed from reference TRBV7-9 and TRBJ2-3, reads DTGVSQNPRHKITKRGQNVTFRCDPISEHNRLYWYRQTLGQGPEFLTYFQNEAQLEKSRLLSDRFSAERPKGSFSTLEIQRTEQGDSAMYLCASSPQGTALGTQYFGPGTRLTVL.

In the case of this clone: This sample also contains other DNA sequences that code for the same CDR3. The chain carries TRBV9 and TRBJ2-3, with 8 positions matching TRBD2. Germline V gene lookup returns CDR1 SGDLS and CDR2 YYNGEE. The CDR3 loop spans 15 amino acids. V trimming: 3 bases; J trimming: 1 base; junction bases outside the gene matches: 4. The CDR3 loop is CASSARAGGTDTQYF. The DNA for the CDR3 is TGTGCCAGCAGCGCCCGAGCGGGGGGCACAGATACGCAGTATTTT.

The chain recombines TRBV6-5 with TRBJ1-1, with a weak D call TRBD1 (6 bases). Trimming took 0 bases from V and 2 from J, leaving 7 bases between them. CDR3 length: 14 amino acids. The V gene's germline CDR1 is MNHEY and CDR2 SVGAGI. CDR3 sequence reads: CASSYSTGNTEAFF. Written as DNA, the CDR3 is TGTGCCAGCAGTTACTCGACAGGTAACACTGAAGCTTTCTTT.